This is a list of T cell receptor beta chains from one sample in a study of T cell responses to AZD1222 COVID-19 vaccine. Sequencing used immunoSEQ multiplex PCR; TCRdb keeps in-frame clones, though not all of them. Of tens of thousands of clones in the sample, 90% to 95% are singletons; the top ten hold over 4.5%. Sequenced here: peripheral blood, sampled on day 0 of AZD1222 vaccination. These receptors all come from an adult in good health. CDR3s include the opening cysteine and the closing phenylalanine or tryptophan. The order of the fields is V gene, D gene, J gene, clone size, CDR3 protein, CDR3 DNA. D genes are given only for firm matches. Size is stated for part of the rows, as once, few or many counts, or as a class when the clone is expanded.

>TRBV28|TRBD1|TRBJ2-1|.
CASKTGGYNEQFF
TGTGCCAGCAAGACAGGGGGGTACAATGAGCAGTTCTTC
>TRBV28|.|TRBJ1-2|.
CASSLGAANYGYTF
TGTGCCAGCAGTTTAGGTGCGGCTAACTATGGCTACACCTTC
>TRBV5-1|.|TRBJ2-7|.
CASHTGTPYEQYF
TGCGCCAGCCATACCGGGACACCGTACGAGCAGTACTTC
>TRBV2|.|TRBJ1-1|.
CASLGELNTEAFF
TGTGCCAGCCTGGGTGAATTGAACACTGAAGCTTTCTTT
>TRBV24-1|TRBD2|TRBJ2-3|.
CATSDPTSGYTDTQYF
TGTGCCACCAGTGATCCGACTAGCGGGTACACAGATACGCAGTATTTT
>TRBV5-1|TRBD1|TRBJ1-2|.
CASSASGQRSNYGYTF
TGCGCCAGCAGCGCCTCGGGACAGAGATCTAACTATGGCTACACCTTC
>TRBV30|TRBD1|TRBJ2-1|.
CAWGGTGPHEQFF
TGTGCCTGGGGCGGGACAGGGCCGCATGAGCAGTTCTTC
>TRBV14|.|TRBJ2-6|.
CASSHWRAGANVLTF
TGTGCCAGCAGCCATTGGAGGGCTGGGGCCAACGTCCTGACTTTC
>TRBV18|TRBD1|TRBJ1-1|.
CASSDGQGATEAFF
TGTGCCAGCTCAGATGGACAGGGCGCCACTGAAGCTTTCTTT
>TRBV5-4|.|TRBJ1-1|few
CASSQGLNTEAFF
TGTGCCAGCAGCCAAGGATTGAACACTGAAGCTTTCTTT
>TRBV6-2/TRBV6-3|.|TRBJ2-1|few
CASSYDPTIYNEQFF
TGTGCCAGCAGTTATGACCCCACCATTTACAATGAGCAGTTCTTC
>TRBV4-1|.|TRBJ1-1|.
CASSQEGGTEAFF
TGCGCCAGCAGCCAAGAAGGGGGGACTGAAGCTTTCTTT
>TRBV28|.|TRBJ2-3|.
CASSLYTTPRGTDTQYF
TGTGCCAGCAGTTTATACACGACCCCGAGGGGGACAGATACGCAGTATTTT
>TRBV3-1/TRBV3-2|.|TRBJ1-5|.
CASSQDWGTNQPQHF
TGTGCCAGCAGCCAAGATTGGGGGACTAATCAGCCCCAGCATTTT
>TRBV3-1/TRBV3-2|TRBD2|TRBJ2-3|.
CASSLLRSGGSSTDTQYF
TGTGCCAGCAGCCTCCTACGGTCGGGGGGTTCTAGCACAGATACGCAGTATTTT
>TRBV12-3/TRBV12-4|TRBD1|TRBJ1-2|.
CASNPGQGYGYTF
TGTGCCAGCAACCCGGGACAGGGTTATGGCTACACCTTC
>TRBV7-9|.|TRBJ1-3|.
CASSLSETTNTIYF
TGTGCCAGCAGCTTATCAGAGACGACCAACACCATATATTTT
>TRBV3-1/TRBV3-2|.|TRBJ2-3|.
CASSQAGGASTDTQYF
TGTGCCAGCAGCCAAGCGGGCGGCGCTAGCACAGATACGCAGTATTTT
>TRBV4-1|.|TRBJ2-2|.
CASSFSADPNTGELFF
TGCGCCAGCAGCTTCTCGGCGGACCCGAACACCGGGGAGCTGTTTTTT
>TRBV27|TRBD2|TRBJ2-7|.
CASSRVAGGPSYEQYF
TGTGCCAGCAGTAGAGTTGCGGGGGGGCCTAGTTACGAGCAGTACTTC
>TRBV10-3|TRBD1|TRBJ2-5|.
CAISGPDRGQETQYF
TGTGCCATCAGTGGGCCCGACAGGGGGCAAGAGACCCAGTACTTC
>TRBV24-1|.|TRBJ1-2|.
CATSDMDSYGYTF
TGTGCCACCAGTGACATGGACAGCTATGGCTACACCTTC
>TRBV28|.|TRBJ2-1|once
CASHTGNYNEQFF
TGTGCCAGCCACACCGGGAACTACAATGAGCAGTTCTTC
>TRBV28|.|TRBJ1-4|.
CASSLGRSYEKLFF
TGTGCCAGCAGTTTAGGGAGGAGTTATGAAAAACTGTTTTTT
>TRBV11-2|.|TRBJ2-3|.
CASSLAGRTDTQYF
TGTGCCAGCAGCTTAGCTGGCCGCACAGATACGCAGTATTTT
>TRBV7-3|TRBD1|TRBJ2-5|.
CASSLGYRVGGSETQYF
TGTGCCAGCAGCTTAGGGTATCGGGTAGGGGGCTCGGAGACCCAGTACTTC
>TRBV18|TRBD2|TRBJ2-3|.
CASSPFSGGSTDTQYF
TGTGCCAGCTCACCATTCAGCGGGGGGAGCACAGATACGCAGTATTTT
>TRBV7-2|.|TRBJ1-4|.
CASSSRDQGTNEKLFF
TGTGCCAGCAGCTCCAGAGATCAGGGAACTAATGAAAAACTGTTTTTT
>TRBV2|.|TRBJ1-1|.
CASSEQGSTEAFF
TGTGCCAGCAGCGAACAGGGCTCCACTGAAGCTTTCTTT